This passage covers 32 T cell receptor beta chains from one sample sequenced in a study of shared clonotypes between healthy human individuals. Libraries were prepared by immunoSEQ multiplex PCR; TCRdb keeps only in-frame clonotypes and omits some of them. The table lists some 1,400,000 clones, 95% to 97% of them singletons. Specimen: naive CD4+ T cells sorted from blood. Indicated subset: CD45RA+ positively selected. The receptors stem from a man under 40 in good health.

About this clone itself: The same CDR3 also results from other DNA sequences found in this sample. The rearrangement uses TRBV28 and TRBJ2-7; a weak D match, TRBD2 (6 bases). Between the trimmed V and J ends, which lost 4 bases and 3 bases, there was a span of 10 bases. CDR3 size: 13 residues. Germline V lookup: CDR1 MDHEN, CDR2 SYDVKM. CDR3 in DNA: TGTGCCAGCAGTTCCACGGGGGTCTACGAGCAGTACTTC. Translated, it gives CASSSTGVYEQYF.

The chain links TRBV28 to TRBJ2-2, with a tentative D call TRBD1 (5 bases). The V gene lost 5 bases and the J gene lost 0 bases, with 19 bases spanning the gap. Germline assignment: CDR1 MDHEN and CDR2 SYDVKM. The CDR3 covers 18 residues. CDR3 residues: CASSPGLDRVPNTGELFF. The CDR3 nucleotides read TGTGCCAGCAGTCCGGGCCTCGACAGAGTACCGAACACCGGGGAGCTGTTTTTT.

V gene TRBV7-3 combines with J gene TRBJ2-2, with 7 bases lining up with TRBD2. CDR3 length: 15 residues. CDR1 and CDR2 (germline): SGHTA, FQGTGA. Germline trimming cut 1 base from V and 6 bases from J; bases unmatched to any gene: 5. CDR3 loop: CASSLRAGRAGELFF. The CDR3 nucleotides read TGTGCCAGCAGCTTAAGGGCAGGGAGGGCCGGGGAGCTGTTTTTT.

J is TRBJ2-2 and V is TRBV7-9, with 14 bases lining up with TRBD2. Germline lookup yields CDR1 SEHNR and CDR2 FQNEAQ (reference sequence). The CDR3 consists of 17 residues. The V and J ends lost 5 bases and 5 bases, in that order; junction bases with no gene match: 7. The CDR3 nucleotides read TGTGCCAGCAGCACCGGGACTAGCGGGAGAGGGACCGGGGAGCTGTTTTTT. It yields the protein CASSTGTSGRGTGELFF.

The chain couples TRBV30 to TRBJ1-1; D possibly corresponds to TRBD1 (5 bases). Germline values: CDR1 GTSNPN, CDR2 SVGIG (reference sequence). V was pared by 5 bases and J by 6 bases, with 16 bases between. The CDR3 runs to 13 residues. For the CDR3, the DNA is TGTGCCTGGCGAAACGGGGGAAGTGCTGAAGCTTTCTTT. Protein sequence: CAWRNGGSAEAFF.

V usage is TRBV2 and J usage is TRBJ1-5; D gene uncertain. With 3 bases removed from V and 7 bases from J, the gap between germline ends came to 10 bases. CDR1 is SNHLY, CDR2 FYNNEI, per germline. The CDR3 totals 13 residues. CDR3 nucleotide sequence: TGTGCCAGCAGTGATGAGGCAAGGCAGCCCCAGCATTTT. Translated: CASSDEARQPQHF. The variable domain in full, completed from reference TRBV2 and TRBJ1-5, reads EPEVTQTPSHQVTQMGQEVILRCVPISNHLYFYWYRQILGQKVEFLVSFYNNEISEKSEIFDDQFSVERPDGSNFTLKIRSTKLEDSAMYFCASSDEARQPQHFGDGTRLSIL.

The rearrangement links TRBV10-3 to TRBJ2-7, with 9 bases identical to TRBD1. With 5 bases clipped from V and 2 bases from J, the junction kept 7 bases outside the gene matches. Germline V gene data show CDR1 as ENHRY and CDR2 as SYGVKD. The length of the CDR3 is 15 residues. This chain's CDR3 is CAISPGTGQTYEQYF. CDR3 DNA: TGTGCCATCAGTCCTGGGACAGGGCAAACCTACGAGCAGTACTTC.

This chain uses TRBV18 with TRBJ1-2; no firm D call. V was shortened by 3 bases and J by 5 bases, with 16 bases between the two germline ends. This CDR3 is built from 15 residues. The germline V gene has CDR1 KGHSH and CDR2 LQKENI. CDR3 DNA: TGTGCCAGCTCACCCCCGGCAGGCATCGGGTATGGCTACACCTTC. It translates to CASSPPAGIGYGYTF.

This clone was picked up one time. The rearrangement uses TRBV5-6 and TRBJ2-1; 11 bases are shared with TRBD2. V shed 4 bases and J 5 bases; nucleotides not matched to a gene: 5. CDR1 is SGHDT, CDR2 YYEEEE, per germline. This CDR3 has 15 residues. CDR3 DNA sequence: TGTGCCAGCAGCGAACTAGCGGGAGTGCACAATGAGCAGTTCTTC. Protein product: CASSELAGVHNEQFF.

This clone was seen once. This rearrangement joins TRBV18 to TRBJ1-5; maybe TRBD1 (5 bases). V lost 3 bases, J lost 1 base, and 10 bases lay in between. Germline V gene sequence: CDR1 KGHSH, CDR2 LQKENI. This CDR3 region has 15 residues. The CDR3 coding sequence is TGTGCCAGCTCACCGGAGCAGGGAAGCAATCAGCCCCAGCATTTT. Translating gives CASSPEQGSNQPQHF.

The chain uses TRBV28 and TRBJ2-1; 11 bases agree with TRBD1. CDR1 is MDHEN and CDR2 is SYDVKM in the germline V gene. V shed 8 bases and J 4 bases; nucleotides not matched to a gene: 10. The CDR3 sequence is 16 residues long. The CDR3 loop is CASEQSGTGGYNEQFF. In DNA form, the CDR3 reads TGTGCCAGCGAACAATCCGGGACAGGGGGATACAATGAGCAGTTCTTC.

The gene calls are TRBV28 and TRBJ2-3; 12 bases align to TRBD1. Germline trimming cut 6 bases from V and 5 bases from J; bases unmatched to any gene: 3. Looked up from germline, CDR1 is MDHEN and CDR2 is SYDVKM. The CDR3 covers 14 residues. CDR3 nucleotide sequence: TGTGCCAGCAGGGGACAGGGGGCAGTAGATACGCAGTATTTT. Its protein is CASRGQGAVDTQYF.

Notes on this clone: Different DNA sequences within this sample yield the same CDR3. The rearrangement joins TRBV15 to TRBJ2-3; D uncertain. The CDR3 length is 13 residues. Between the trimmed V and J ends, which lost 0 bases and 4 bases, there was a span of 5 bases. The germline CDR1 and CDR2 sequences are LNHNV and YYDKDF (reference sequence). This CDR3 is CATSRDLPDTQYF. The CDR3 DNA sequence: TGTGCCACCAGCAGAGATCTGCCAGATACGCAGTATTTT.

DNA of the CDR3: TGTGCCAGTAACACCCAGTCCGGCTCCTACAATGAGCAGTTCTTC. As protein: CASNTQSGSYNEQFF. The rearrangement uses TRBV19 and TRBJ2-1; D ambiguous. Germline loops: CDR1 LNHDA, CDR2 SQIVND (reference sequence). Trimming took off 7 bases at V and 0 bases at J, with 13 bases between the two ends. There are 15 residues in the CDR3.

The V call is TRBV2, the J call TRBJ1-2, with D hard to call. This CDR3 spans 10 amino acids. The V end was cut by 7 bases, the J end by 6 bases, with 6 bases between. The germline V gene encodes CDR1 SNHLY and CDR2 FYNNEI. The CDR3 DNA reads TGTGCCAGCATTAGGAATGGCTACACCTTC. Residues: CASIRNGYTF.

V gene TRBV7-2 combines with J gene TRBJ2-2; 7 bases are a match to TRBD2. The CDR3 totals 16 residues. The V segment lost 6 bases and the J segment 6 bases; nucleotides outside the gene matches: 13. Looked up from germline, CDR1 is SGHTA and CDR2 is FQGNSA. The CDR3 spells CASRPKRLAAAGELFF. DNA of the CDR3: TGTGCCAGCAGACCCAAGCGTCTAGCGGCGGCCGGGGAGCTGTTTTTT.

This chain links TRBV5-1 with TRBJ2-5; TRBD1 aligns across 11 bases. Trimming cost V 3 bases and J 9 bases; bases outside gene matches: 13. Germline CDR1 reads SGHRS; CDR2 reads YFSETQ. The CDR3 has 16 residues. Here the CDR3 reads CASSSPRDRGAGAQYF. The CDR3 DNA reads TGCGCCAGCAGCTCCCCCCGGGACAGGGGGGCAGGGGCCCAGTACTTC.

Of note for this clone: The sample holds other DNA sequences that translate to the same CDR3. V usage is TRBV28 and J usage is TRBJ1-2, with D uncertain. In germline, CDR1 is MDHEN, CDR2 SYDVKM. The V end was cut by 3 bases, the J end by 7 bases, with 6 bases between. This CDR3 comprises 11 residues. The CDR3 region has the DNA TGTGCCAGCAGTTTTACTGGTGGCTACACCTTC. It yields the protein CASSFTGGYTF.

The chain has TRBV2 and TRBJ1-4, with D tentatively TRBD1 (6 bases). CDR1 and CDR2 from the germline V gene are SNHLY and FYNNEI. V lost 1 base and J lost 12, with 21 bases in between. This CDR3 has 16 amino acids. For the CDR3, the DNA is TGTGCCAGCAGTGAAGAGGCCCAGGGGCTTGGGGGGGAACTGTTTTTT. Translating it yields CASSEEAQGLGGELFF.

This clone was counted a single time. This rearrangement joins TRBV27 to TRBJ1-1, with D possibly TRBD1 on 5 matching bases. Germline V gives CDR1 MNHEY, CDR2 SMNVEV (reference sequence). There are 14 residues in the CDR3. The ends were cut back, 4 bases at V and 5 bases at J, with 14 bases in the middle. The CDR3 protein is CASSWGREVTEAFF. CDR3 in DNA: TGTGCCAGCAGTTGGGGCAGGGAAGTAACTGAAGCTTTCTTT.

In this sample, this clone turned up once. The chain joins TRBV5-6 to TRBJ1-2, with TRBD1 as a possible D gene (6 bases). CDR3 length equals 14 residues. V shed 0 bases and J shed 8 bases, with 14 bases lying between them. Looked up from germline, CDR1 is SGHDT and CDR2 is YYEEEE. CDR3: CASSLVNRAVGYTF. In nucleotides, the CDR3 is TGTGCCAGCAGCTTGGTTAACAGGGCAGTCGGCTACACCTTC.

This chain connects TRBV27 to TRBJ2-1; 9 bases align to TRBD2. Germline values: CDR1 MNHEY, CDR2 SMNVEV (reference sequence). The length of the CDR3 is 15 residues. After removal of 4 bases from V and 8 bases from J, the junction contained 9 bases not matched to a gene. CDR3 sequence (DNA): TGTGCCAGCAGTTCTACTAGCGGGTCCACGGATGAGCAGTTCTTC. Translated: CASSSTSGSTDEQFF.

This clone was detected only once. This chain uses TRBV28 with TRBJ1-3; 8 nucleotides match TRBD1. V shed 10 bases, J shed 2 bases, and the junction held 10 bases outside the gene matches. This CDR3 has 15 residues. Germline V gene data show CDR1 as MDHEN and CDR2 as SYDVKM. Here the CDR3 reads CATRGLSGAGNTIYF. The CDR3 DNA reads as TGTGCCACCAGGGGGCTTTCGGGGGCTGGAAACACCATATATTTT.

This clone has just a few counts. This sequence joins TRBV2 and TRBJ1-1; D perhaps matches TRBD1 (6 bases). This CDR3 is 12 amino acids long. Trimming removed 3 bases at V and 10 bases at J, with 12 bases between. Germline assignment: CDR1 SNHLY and CDR2 FYNNEI. The CDR3 region has the DNA TGTGCCAGCAGTGATGGCCGGGGGGCAGCTTTCTTT. Its protein is CASSDGRGAAFF.

The chain joins TRBV5-4 to TRBJ2-5; D gene unclear. The CDR3 runs 13 residues. Trimming left V 5 bases short and J 5 bases short, with 13 bases between. Germline CDR1 SGHNT, CDR2 YYREEE (reference sequence). CDR3 loop: CASSPSPDETQYF. The CDR3, as DNA: TGTGCCAGCAGTCCCAGCCCGGACGAGACCCAGTACTTC.

The rearrangement uses TRBV4-2 and TRBJ2-1; 8 bases fit TRBD2. Trimming cost V 1 base and J 7 bases; bases outside gene matches: 6. CDR1 is LGHNA and CDR2 is YNFKEQ in the germline V gene. This CDR3 has 15 amino acids. Written as DNA, the CDR3 is TGTGCCAGCAGCCAAGTAGGGACTAGTGGTAATGAGCAGTTCTTC. This encodes CASSQVGTSGNEQFF.

A remark on this clone: This same CDR3 is encoded by further DNA sequences in the sample. The CDR3 region has the DNA TGCGCCAGCAGCTTGGGGGGGGCCGGCAATCAGCCCCAGCATTTT. Amino acids: CASSLGGAGNQPQHF. The chain uses TRBV5-1 and TRBJ1-5, with D tentatively TRBD1 (6 bases). The V and J ends lost 0 bases and 2 bases respectively, with 9 bases between them. Germline CDR1 and CDR2: SGHRS and YFSETQ. The CDR3 has 15 amino acids.

Points on this clone: Other nucleotide sequences from this sample produce the same CDR3. J is TRBJ2-3 and V is TRBV10-3, with unresolved D. V dropped 2 bases and J dropped 4 bases, with 4 bases sitting between them. CDR1 is ENHRY and CDR2 is SYGVKD in the germline V gene. CDR3 length: 12 residues. CDR3 amino acids: CAISETSDTQYF. The DNA for the CDR3 is TGTGCCATCAGTGAGACTTCAGATACGCAGTATTTT.

J is TRBJ2-3 and V is TRBV18; no definite D call. The CDR3 runs to 16 residues. V dropped 3 bases and J dropped 2 bases, with 15 bases sitting between them. The germline gives CDR1 KGHSH, CDR2 LQKENI. The CDR3 protein is CASSPLSQHPTDTQYF. The CDR3, as DNA: TGTGCCAGCTCACCTCTGTCGCAACACCCCACAGATACGCAGTATTTT.

The rearrangement joins TRBV7-6 to TRBJ1-2, with D unclear. CDR1 is SGHVS, CDR2 FNYEAQ, per germline. Trimming shortened V by 1 base and J by 3 bases, and 6 bases separated the two germline ends. This CDR3 is 13 amino acids long. The CDR3 region has the DNA TGTGCCAGCAGCTTAGGGGCGGACTATGGCTACACCTTC. Translated: CASSLGADYGYTF.

The chain joins TRBV5-4 to TRBJ2-3, with D possibly matching TRBD2 (5 bases). The V gene lost 1 base and the J gene lost 6 bases, with 18 bases spanning the gap. This CDR3 is 16 amino acids long. Germline V gene sequence: CDR1 SGHNT, CDR2 YYREEE (reference sequence). The CDR3 spells CASSLKALGSPDTQYF. CDR3 nucleotide sequence: TGTGCCAGCAGCTTGAAGGCACTAGGCTCCCCGGATACGCAGTATTTT. Combining the CDR3 with reference TRBV5-4 and TRBJ2-3 gives the whole variable domain ETGVTQSPTHLIKTRGQQVTLRCSSQSGHNTVSWYQQALGQGPQFIFQYYREEENGRGNFPPRFSGLQFPNYSSELNVNALELDDSALYLCASSLKALGSPDTQYFGPGTRLTVL.

V is TRBV28 and J is TRBJ2-7; TRBD2 is a possible D gene (6 bases). The ends were cut back, 6 bases at V and 4 bases at J, with 22 bases in the middle. The CDR3 has 16 residues. The germline CDR1 and CDR2 sequences are MDHEN and SYDVKM. The CDR3 spells CASSLRPGAGPYEQYF. CDR3 nucleotides: TGTGCCAGCAGCCTGAGGCCGGGAGCAGGGCCTTACGAGCAGTACTTC.